These T cell receptor beta chains were read from a single sample in a study of control samples from healthy donors and cancer patients. TCRdb keeps only in-frame clones here, not all; method: immunoSEQ multiplex PCR. Of about 93,000 clones in the sample, roughly nine tenths were seen once. What was sequenced was blood. The origin of the receptors is a woman between 65 and 79 years old in good health. CDR3s include the opening cysteine and the closing phenylalanine or tryptophan. The D gene is left open where the match is weak. Size values are once, few and many counts, or a class for expanded clones, and some rows have none.

clone_size	d_call	v_call	j_call	cdr3_aa	cdr3_nt
NA	NA	TRBV15	TRBJ1-5	CATSRGALGGGQPQHF	TGTGCCACCAGCAGAGGGGCGTTGGGGGGAGGTCAGCCCCAGCATTTT
NA	NA	TRBV14	TRBJ1-3	CASSRGGPSGNTIYF	TGTGCCAGCAGCCGGGGAGGCCCTTCTGGAAACACCATATATTTT
NA	TRBD1	TRBV27	TRBJ1-5	CASSRDSSQPQHF	TGTGCCAGCAGTCGGGACAGTTCGCAGCCCCAGCATTTT
NA	TRBD2	TRBV11-2	TRBJ2-1	CASSSSSGRPAYNEQFF	TGTGCCAGCAGCTCCTCTAGCGGGAGGCCCGCCTACAATGAGCAGTTCTTC
NA	TRBD2	TRBV30	TRBJ2-3	CAWSSSGYTQYF	TGTGCCTGGAGTTCTAGCGGGTATACGCAGTATTTT
NA	TRBD1	TRBV28	TRBJ1-2	CASSWGQGVGYTF	TGTGCCAGCAGTTGGGGACAGGGGGTTGGCTACACCTTC
NA	TRBD1	TRBV5-1	TRBJ1-4	CASSLGTGATNEKLFF	TGCGCCAGCAGCTTGGGGACAGGGGCAACTAATGAAAAACTGTTTTTT
NA	TRBD1	TRBV5-4	TRBJ2-7	CASSFGDRYEQYF	TGTGCCAGCAGCTTCGGGGACAGATACGAGCAGTACTTC
NA	NA	TRBV4-1	TRBJ2-1	CASSQEEVSSYNEQFF	TGCGCCAGCAGCCAAGAAGAGGTGAGCTCCTACAATGAGCAGTTCTTC
NA	NA	TRBV9	TRBJ1-1	CASSGSTHTEAFF	TGTGCCAGCAGCGGATCCACCCACACTGAAGCTTTCTTT
NA	TRBD1	TRBV5-4	TRBJ1-1	CASSLGWDRSPEAFF	TGTGCCAGCAGCTTGGGCTGGGACAGGAGCCCTGAAGCTTTCTTT
NA	NA	TRBV30	TRBJ1-6	CAWSVRGDNSPLHF	TGTGCCTGGAGTGTACGGGGGGACAATTCACCCCTCCACTTT
NA	NA	TRBV4-1	TRBJ2-5	CASSLPGQQETQYF	TGCGCCAGCAGCCTTCCCGGACAGCAAGAGACCCAGTACTTC
NA	TRBD1	TRBV9	TRBJ1-6	CASSPSGQGYSPLHF	TGTGCCAGCAGCCCCAGCGGACAGGGGTATTCACCCCTCCACTTT
NA	NA	TRBV28	TRBJ1-2	CASSSAGVGYGYTF	TGTGCCAGCAGTTCCGCAGGGGTAGGCTATGGCTACACCTTC
NA	NA	TRBV5-1	TRBJ1-3	CASSLTQTSSGNTIYF	TGCGCCAGCAGCTTGACCCAAACTAGCTCTGGAAACACCATATATTTT
NA	NA	TRBV11-2	TRBJ1-6	CASSAGMESPLHF	TGTGCCAGCTCGGCAGGGATGGAATCACCCCTCCACTTT
NA	TRBD1	TRBV5-1	TRBJ2-3	CASSSAGTDTDTQYF	TGCGCCAGCAGCTCCGCCGGGACAGACACAGATACGCAGTATTTT
NA	NA	TRBV29-1	TRBJ1-5	CSVVQGGSNQPQHF	TGCAGCGTTGTGCAGGGAGGTAGCAATCAGCCCCAGCATTTT
NA	NA	TRBV20-1	TRBJ2-7	CSASDNLEQYF	TGCAGTGCTAGTGATAACCTCGAGCAGTACTTC
once	NA	TRBV6-5	TRBJ2-1	CASSYSRQATSGEQFF	TGTGCCAGCAGTTACTCGAGGCAGGCCACATCTGGGGAGCAGTTCTTC
once	NA	TRBV11-2	TRBJ2-7	CASSLWEGSYEQYF	TGTGCCAGCAGCCTATGGGAAGGCTCCTACGAGCAGTACTTC
NA	TRBD2	TRBV4-1	TRBJ2-2	CASSQVSGGANTGELFF	TGCGCCAGCAGCCAAGTGAGCGGGGGGGCTAACACCGGGGAGCTGTTTTTT
once	NA	TRBV19	TRBJ2-5	CASSETRQETQYF	TGTGCCAGTAGTGAGACTAGACAAGAGACCCAGTACTTC
NA	NA	TRBV29-1	TRBJ1-2	CSVMTGSALLWSYTF	TGCAGCGTAATGACAGGATCCGCCCTCCTATGGAGCTACACCTTC
NA	NA	TRBV6-5	TRBJ1-1	CASSYGQGVTEAFF	TGTGCCAGCAGCTATGGACAAGGCGTTACTGAAGCTTTCTTT
NA	NA	TRBV7-3	TRBJ1-1	CASSPDSQGNTEAFF	TGTGCCAGCAGCCCCGACTCACAGGGGAACACTGAAGCTTTCTTT
NA	NA	TRBV7-3	TRBJ2-3	CASSPNGGGTDTQYF	TGTGCCAGCAGCCCTAACGGGGGCGGAACAGATACGCAGTATTTT
NA	NA	TRBV3-1/TRBV3-2	TRBJ1-2	CASSQEGGRGYTF	TGTGCCAGCAGCCAAGAAGGGGGGCGGGGCTACACCTTC
NA	NA	TRBV5-1	TRBJ2-1	CASSLALYNEQFF	TGCGCCAGCAGCTTGGCGCTATACAATGAGCAGTTCTTC
NA	NA	TRBV5-1	TRBJ1-1	CASSLFQGTEAFF	TGCGCCAGCAGCTTATTTCAGGGCACTGAAGCTTTCTTT
NA	NA	TRBV14	TRBJ1-1	CASTRGPMNTEAFF	TGTGCCAGCACCCGGGGTCCCATGAACACTGAAGCTTTCTTT
once	NA	TRBV3-1/TRBV3-2	TRBJ2-7	CASSQVAYEQYF	TGTGCCAGCAGCCAAGTGGCCTACGAGCAGTACTTC
NA	NA	TRBV11-1	TRBJ1-2	CASSQTGINYGYTF	TGTGCCAGCAGCCAGACAGGAATCAACTATGGCTACACCTTC
NA	TRBD2	TRBV9	TRBJ2-3	CASSVAGTSGTDTQYF	TGTGCCAGCAGCGTAGCTGGGACTAGCGGTACAGATACGCAGTATTTT
NA	NA	TRBV15	TRBJ2-7	CATSRVDGTYEQYF	TGTGCCACCAGCAGAGTGGACGGGACCTACGAGCAGTACTTC
NA	TRBD1	TRBV19	TRBJ2-1	CASSTSRGFFNEQFF	TGTGCCAGTAGTACAAGCAGGGGGTTTTTCAATGAGCAGTTCTTC
NA	TRBD1	TRBV19	TRBJ2-1	CASSIVLDREGEQFF	TGTGCCAGTAGTATAGTGCTGGACAGGGAAGGTGAGCAGTTCTTC
NA	NA	TRBV4-1	TRBJ2-7	CASSQGTTLPIEQYF	TGCGCCAGCAGCCAAGGGACTACGTTACCTATCGAGCAGTACTTC
NA	TRBD1	TRBV7-2	TRBJ2-7	CASSFLGTGTYEQYF	TGTGCCAGCAGCTTTCTGGGGACAGGGACCTACGAGCAGTACTTC
NA	NA	TRBV20-1	TRBJ1-2	CSARNDPYTF	TGCAGTGCTAGAAACGATCCCTACACCTTC
NA	TRBD1	TRBV5-4	TRBJ1-2	CASSLVGDRGGGYTF	TGTGCCAGCAGCTTGGTCGGGGACAGGGGTGGTGGCTACACCTTC
few	TRBD1	TRBV5-4	TRBJ1-1	CASSLTGGTEAFF	TGTGCCAGCAGCTTGACAGGGGGCACTGAAGCTTTCTTT
NA	TRBD1	TRBV3-1/TRBV3-2	TRBJ1-6	CASRLGQGENSPLHF	TGTGCCAGCAGGCTGGGACAGGGTGAGAATTCACCCCTCCACTTT
NA	NA	TRBV7-2	TRBJ2-7	CASSLGSSRGYEQYF	TGTGCCAGCAGCTTAGGGTCTTCTAGGGGGTACGAGCAGTACTTC